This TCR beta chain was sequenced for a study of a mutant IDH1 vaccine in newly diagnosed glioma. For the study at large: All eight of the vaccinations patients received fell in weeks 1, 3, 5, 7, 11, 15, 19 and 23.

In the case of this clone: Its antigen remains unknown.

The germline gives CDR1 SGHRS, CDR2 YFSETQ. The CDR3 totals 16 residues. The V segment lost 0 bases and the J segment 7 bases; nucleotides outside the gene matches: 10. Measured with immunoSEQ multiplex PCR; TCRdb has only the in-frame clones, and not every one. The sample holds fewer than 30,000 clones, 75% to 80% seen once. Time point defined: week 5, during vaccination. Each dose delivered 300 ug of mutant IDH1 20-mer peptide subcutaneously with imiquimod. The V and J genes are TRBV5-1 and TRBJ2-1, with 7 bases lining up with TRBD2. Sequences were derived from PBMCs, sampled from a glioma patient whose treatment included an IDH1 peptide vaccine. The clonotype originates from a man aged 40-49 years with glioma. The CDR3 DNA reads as TGCGCCAGCAGCTTGGTGCCGGGAGGCTCAGCGAATGAGCAGTTCTTC. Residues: CASSLVPGGSANEQFF.